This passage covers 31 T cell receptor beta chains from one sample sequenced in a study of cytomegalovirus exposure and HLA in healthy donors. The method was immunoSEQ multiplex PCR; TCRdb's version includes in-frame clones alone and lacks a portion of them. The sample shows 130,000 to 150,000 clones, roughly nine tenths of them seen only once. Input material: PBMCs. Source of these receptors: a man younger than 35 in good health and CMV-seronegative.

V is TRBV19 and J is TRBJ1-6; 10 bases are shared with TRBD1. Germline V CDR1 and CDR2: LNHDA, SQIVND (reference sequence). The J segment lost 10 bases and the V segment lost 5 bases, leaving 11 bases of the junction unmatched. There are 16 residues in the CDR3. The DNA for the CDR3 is TGTGCCAGTAGTCCTCGGACAGGGGGACAGGTCTCACCCCTCCACTTT. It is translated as CASSPRTGGQVSPLHF.

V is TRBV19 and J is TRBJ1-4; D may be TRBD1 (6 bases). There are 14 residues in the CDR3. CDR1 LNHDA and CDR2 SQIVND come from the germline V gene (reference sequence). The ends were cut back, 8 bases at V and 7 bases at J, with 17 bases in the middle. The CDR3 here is CASEATGEVEKLFF. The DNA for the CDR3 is TGTGCCAGTGAGGCGACAGGCGAGGTTGAAAAACTGTTTTTT.

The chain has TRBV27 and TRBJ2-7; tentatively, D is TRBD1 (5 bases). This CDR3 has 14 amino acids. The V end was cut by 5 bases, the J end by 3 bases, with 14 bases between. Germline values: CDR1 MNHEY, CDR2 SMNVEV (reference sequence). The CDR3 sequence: CASSRSPDSYEQYV. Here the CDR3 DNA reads TGTGCCAGCAGTCGCTCCCCCGACAGCTACGAGCAGTACGTC.

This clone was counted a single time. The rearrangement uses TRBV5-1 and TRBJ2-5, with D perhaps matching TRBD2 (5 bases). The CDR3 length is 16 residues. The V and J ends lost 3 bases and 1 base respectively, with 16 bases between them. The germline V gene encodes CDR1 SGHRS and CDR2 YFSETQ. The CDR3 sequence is CASSSLLDASQETQYF. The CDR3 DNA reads TGCGCCAGCAGCTCCCTACTAGATGCTTCCCAAGAGACCCAGTACTTC.

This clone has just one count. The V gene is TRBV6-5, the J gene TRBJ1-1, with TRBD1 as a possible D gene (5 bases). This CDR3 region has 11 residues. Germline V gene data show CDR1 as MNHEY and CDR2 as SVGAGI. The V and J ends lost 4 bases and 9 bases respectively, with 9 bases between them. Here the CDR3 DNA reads TGTGCCAGCAGTTCGGGACTAAAAGCTTTCTTT. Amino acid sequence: CASSSGLKAFF.

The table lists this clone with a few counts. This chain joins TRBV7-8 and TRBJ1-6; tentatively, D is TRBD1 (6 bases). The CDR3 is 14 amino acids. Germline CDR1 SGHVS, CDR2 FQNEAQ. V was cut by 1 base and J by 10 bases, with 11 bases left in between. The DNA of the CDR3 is TGTGCCAGCAGCTTAGAGGGGGTAAGGTCACCCCTCCACTTT. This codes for CASSLEGVRSPLHF.

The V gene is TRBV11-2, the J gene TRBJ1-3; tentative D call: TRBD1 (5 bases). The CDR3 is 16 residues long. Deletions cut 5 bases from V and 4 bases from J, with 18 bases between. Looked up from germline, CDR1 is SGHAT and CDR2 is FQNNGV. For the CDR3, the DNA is TGTGCCAGCAGCCAACCGAAGCAGGGTCTAGGAAACACCATATATTTT. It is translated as CASSQPKQGLGNTIYF.

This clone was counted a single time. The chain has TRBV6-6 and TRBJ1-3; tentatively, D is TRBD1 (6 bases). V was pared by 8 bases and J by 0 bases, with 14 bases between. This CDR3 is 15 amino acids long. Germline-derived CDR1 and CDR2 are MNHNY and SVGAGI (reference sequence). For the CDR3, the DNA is TGTGCCAGCCGCAAACAGGGACGCTCTGGAAACACCATATATTTT. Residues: CASRKQGRSGNTIYF.

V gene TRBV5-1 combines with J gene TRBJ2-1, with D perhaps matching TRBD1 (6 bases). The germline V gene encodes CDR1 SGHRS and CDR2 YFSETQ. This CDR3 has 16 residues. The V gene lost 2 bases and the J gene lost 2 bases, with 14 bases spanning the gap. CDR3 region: CASSFRGTGTYNEQFF. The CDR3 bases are TGCGCCAGCAGCTTCAGGGGCACAGGGACCTACAATGAGCAGTTCTTC.

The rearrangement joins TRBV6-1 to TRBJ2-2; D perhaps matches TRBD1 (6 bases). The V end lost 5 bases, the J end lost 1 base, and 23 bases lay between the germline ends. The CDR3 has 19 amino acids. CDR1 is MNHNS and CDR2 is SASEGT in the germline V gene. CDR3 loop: CASSQGPEPGTMNTGELFF. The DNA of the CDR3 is TGTGCCAGCAGTCAAGGGCCGGAACCGGGGACAATGAACACCGGGGAGCTGTTTTTT.

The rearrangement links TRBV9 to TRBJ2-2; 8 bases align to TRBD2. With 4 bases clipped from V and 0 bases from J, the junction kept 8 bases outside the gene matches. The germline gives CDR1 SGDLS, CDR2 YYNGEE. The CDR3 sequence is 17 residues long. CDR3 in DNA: TGTGCCAGCAGCCCCCAACTAGCGGCCGCGAACACCGGGGAGCTGTTTTTT. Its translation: CASSPQLAAANTGELFF.

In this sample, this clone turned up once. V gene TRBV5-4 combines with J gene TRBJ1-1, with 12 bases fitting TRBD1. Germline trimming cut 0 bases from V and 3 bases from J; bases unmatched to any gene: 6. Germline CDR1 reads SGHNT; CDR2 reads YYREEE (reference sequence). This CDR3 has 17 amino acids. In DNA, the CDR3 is TGTGCCAGCAGCTTGGGATGGGACAGGGGGCAGGACACTGAAGCTTTCTTT. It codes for CASSLGWDRGQDTEAFF.

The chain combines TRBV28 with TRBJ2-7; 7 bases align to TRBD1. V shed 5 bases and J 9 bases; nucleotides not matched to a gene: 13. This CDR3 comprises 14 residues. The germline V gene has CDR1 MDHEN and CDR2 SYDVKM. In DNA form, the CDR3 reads TGTGCCAGCAGTATTACAGGGGTTCAACTGGGGCAGTACTTC. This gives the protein CASSITGVQLGQYF.

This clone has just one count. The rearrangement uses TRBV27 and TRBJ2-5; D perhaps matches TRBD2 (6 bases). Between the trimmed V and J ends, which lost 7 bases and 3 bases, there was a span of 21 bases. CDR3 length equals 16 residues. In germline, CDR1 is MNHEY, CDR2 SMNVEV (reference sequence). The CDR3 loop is CASNSAGEAPKETQYF. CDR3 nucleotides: TGTGCCAGCAATTCGGCTGGGGAGGCCCCTAAAGAGACCCAGTACTTC.

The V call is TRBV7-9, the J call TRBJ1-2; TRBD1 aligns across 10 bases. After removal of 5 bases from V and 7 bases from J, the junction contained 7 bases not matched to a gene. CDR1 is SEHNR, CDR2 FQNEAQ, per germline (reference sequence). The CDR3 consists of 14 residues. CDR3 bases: TGTGCCAGCAGCCTTACGGACAGGGGGGGTGGCTACACCTTC. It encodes CASSLTDRGGGYTF. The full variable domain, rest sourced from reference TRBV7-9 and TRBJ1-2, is DTGVSQNPRHKITKRGQNVTFRCDPISEHNRLYWYRQTLGQGPEFLTYFQNEAQLEKSRLLSDRFSAERPKGSFSTLEIQRTEQGDSAMYLCASSLTDRGGGYTFGSGTRLTVV.

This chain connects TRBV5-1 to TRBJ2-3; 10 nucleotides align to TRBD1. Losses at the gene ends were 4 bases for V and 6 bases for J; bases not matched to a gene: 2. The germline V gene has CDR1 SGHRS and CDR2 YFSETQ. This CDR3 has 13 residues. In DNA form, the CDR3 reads TGCGCCAGCAGCATGGGACAGGGGGATACGCAGTATTTT. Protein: CASSMGQGDTQYF.

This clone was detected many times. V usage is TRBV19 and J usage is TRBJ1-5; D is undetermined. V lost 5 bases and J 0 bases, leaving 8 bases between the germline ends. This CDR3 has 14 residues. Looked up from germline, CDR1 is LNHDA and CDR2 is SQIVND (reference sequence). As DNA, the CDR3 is TGTGCCAGTAGTTTCCTCAGTAGCAATCAGCCCCAGCATTTT. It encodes CASSFLSSNQPQHF.

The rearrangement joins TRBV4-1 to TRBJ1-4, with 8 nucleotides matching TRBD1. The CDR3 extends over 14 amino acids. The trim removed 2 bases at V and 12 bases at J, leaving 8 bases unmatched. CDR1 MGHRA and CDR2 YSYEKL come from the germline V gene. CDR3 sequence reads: CASSQRTGPVELFF. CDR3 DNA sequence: TGCGCCAGCAGCCAAAGGACAGGGCCCGTCGAACTGTTTTTT.

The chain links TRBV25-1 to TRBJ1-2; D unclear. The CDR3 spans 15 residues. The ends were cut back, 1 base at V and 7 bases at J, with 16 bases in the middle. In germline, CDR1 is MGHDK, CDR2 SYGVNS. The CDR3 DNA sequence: TGTGCCAGCAGTGAATTTAATGGCAAAGGAGGTGGCTACACCTTC. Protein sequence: CASSEFNGKGGGYTF.

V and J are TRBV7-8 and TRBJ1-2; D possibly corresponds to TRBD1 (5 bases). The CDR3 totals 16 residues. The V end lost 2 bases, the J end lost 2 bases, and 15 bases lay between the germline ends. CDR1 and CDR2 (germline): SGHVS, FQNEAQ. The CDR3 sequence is CASSLRGGQGNYGYTF. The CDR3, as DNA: TGTGCCAGCAGCTTAAGGGGAGGACAAGGGAACTATGGCTACACCTTC.

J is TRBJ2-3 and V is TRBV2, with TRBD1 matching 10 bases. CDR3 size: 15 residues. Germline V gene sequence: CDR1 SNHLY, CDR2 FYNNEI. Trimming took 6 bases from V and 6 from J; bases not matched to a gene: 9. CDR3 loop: CASRRRTGGLDTQYF. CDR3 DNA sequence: TGTGCCAGCAGGCGGAGGACAGGGGGGTTGGATACGCAGTATTTT.

The CDR3 DNA sequence: TGTGCCAGCAGCGAGAGGGGGACAGGGTGGAATGAAAAACTGTTTTTT. Residues: CASSERGTGWNEKLFF. The V call is TRBV5-6, the J call TRBJ1-4; 9 bases fit TRBD1. Per the germline V gene, CDR1 is SGHDT and CDR2 is YYEEEE. With 4 bases clipped from V and 5 bases from J, the junction kept 9 bases outside the gene matches. The CDR3 has 16 amino acids.

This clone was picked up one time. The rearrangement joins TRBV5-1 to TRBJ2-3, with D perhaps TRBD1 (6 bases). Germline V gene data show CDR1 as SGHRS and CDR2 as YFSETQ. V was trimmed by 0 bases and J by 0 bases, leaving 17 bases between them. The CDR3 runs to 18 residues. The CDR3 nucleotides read TGCGCCAGCAGCTTGGAACCCCCAGGGGATGGGAGCACAGATACGCAGTATTTT. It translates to CASSLEPPGDGSTDTQYF.

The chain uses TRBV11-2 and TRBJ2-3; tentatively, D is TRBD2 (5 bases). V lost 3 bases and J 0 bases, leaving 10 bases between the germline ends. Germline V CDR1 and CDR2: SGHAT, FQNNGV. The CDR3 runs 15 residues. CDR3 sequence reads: CASSFKRSSTDTQYF. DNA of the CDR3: TGTGCCAGCAGCTTCAAGCGGTCTAGCACAGATACGCAGTATTTT.

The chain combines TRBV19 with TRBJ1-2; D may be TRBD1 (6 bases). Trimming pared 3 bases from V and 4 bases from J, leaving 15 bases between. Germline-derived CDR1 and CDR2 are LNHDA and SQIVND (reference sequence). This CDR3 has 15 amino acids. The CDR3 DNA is TGTGCCAGTAGTATCCGGACAGCCTGGGGCTATGGCTACACCTTC. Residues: CASSIRTAWGYGYTF.

Here the CDR3 reads CASSVDLGLDSVNEQFF. The CDR3 nucleotides read TGTGCCAGCAGCGTAGACCTGGGACTAGATTCGGTCAATGAGCAGTTCTTC. This sequence joins TRBV9 and TRBJ2-1; the match to TRBD2 covers 8 bases. V trimming: 0 bases; J trimming: 6 bases; junction bases outside the gene matches: 11. The CDR3 length is 17 residues. Germline CDR1 and CDR2: SGDLS and YYNGEE.

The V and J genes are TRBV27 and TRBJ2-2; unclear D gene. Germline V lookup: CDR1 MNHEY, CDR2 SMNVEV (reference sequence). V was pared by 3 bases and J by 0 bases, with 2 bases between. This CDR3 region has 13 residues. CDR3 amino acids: CASSFTNTGELFF. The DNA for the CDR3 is TGTGCCAGCAGTTTCACGAACACCGGGGAGCTGTTTTTT.

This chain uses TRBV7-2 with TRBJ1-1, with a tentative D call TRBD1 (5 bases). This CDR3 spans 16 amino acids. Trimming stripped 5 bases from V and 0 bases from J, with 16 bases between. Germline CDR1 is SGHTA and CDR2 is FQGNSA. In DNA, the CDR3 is TGTGCCAGCAGCCCTCGGACGGGGGTGGTGAACACTGAAGCTTTCTTT. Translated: CASSPRTGVVNTEAFF.

Here the CDR3 reads CASSPQLAGVEEQFF. The CDR3 nucleotides are TGTGCCAGCAGCCCCCAACTAGCGGGAGTTGAAGAGCAGTTCTTC. The chain links TRBV6-5 to TRBJ2-1; 11 nucleotides match TRBD2. Losses at the gene ends were 6 bases for V and 10 bases for J; bases not matched to a gene: 11. This CDR3 region has 15 residues. The germline V gene has CDR1 MNHEY and CDR2 SVGAGI.

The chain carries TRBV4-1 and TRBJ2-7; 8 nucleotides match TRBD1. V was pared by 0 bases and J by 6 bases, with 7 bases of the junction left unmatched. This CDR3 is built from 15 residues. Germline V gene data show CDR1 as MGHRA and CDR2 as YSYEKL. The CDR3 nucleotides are TGCGCCAGCAGCCAAGAAGGGACAGGTCTAGGCGAGCAGTACGTC. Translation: CASSQEGTGLGEQYV.

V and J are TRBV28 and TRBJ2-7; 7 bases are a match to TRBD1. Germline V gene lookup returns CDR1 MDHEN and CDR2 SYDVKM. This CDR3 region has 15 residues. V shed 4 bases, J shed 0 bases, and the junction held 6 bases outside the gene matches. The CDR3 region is CASSSPRDSSYEQYV. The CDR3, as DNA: TGTGCCAGCAGTTCCCCCCGGGACAGCTCCTACGAGCAGTACGTC.